This note documents a single T cell receptor (beta chain) sequence. Its recognized antigen is unknown. It has no much larger one-base neighbor in the sample; base qualities were not kept. The entire isolated RNA was reverse transcribed using the High Capacity cDNA Reverse Transcription Kit, and thus expressed TCRB transcripts were sequenced. Naive, central memory and regulatory T cell samples underwent deep immunoSEQ sequencing, averaging approximately 3.5 million total reads per sample. After sorted cells were lysed in RLT buffer, RNA was extracted with DNase-treated RNeasy Micro or Mini kits, with the choice depending on cell number. To prevent cross-contamination, every cell subset was processed on its own, while patient and healthy donor samples were processed together. The immunoSEQ multiplex PCR was used to amplify TCRB sequences from cDNA, generating 87-bp fragments that spanned the CDR3 region. The amplicons were sequenced using the Illumina HiSeq platform. As for how the authors treated the data: Synthetic template baselines were used to correct PCR bias computationally, reads within Hamming distance 2 were collapsed together, and singletons that could not be merged were discarded. Reads were aligned against IMGT so that V, D and J genes, CDR3 length and insertions or deletions at six rearrangement sites could be assigned. Within each subset, clonotype counts were normalized to the number of sorted cells before true diversity and Gini coefficients were calculated with the tcR R package. The overlap coefficient, calculated on TCRB nucleotide sequences, was used to measure repertoire sharing. Out-of-frame TCRB sequences from naive cells were analyzed as a proxy for the pre-selection repertoire. What TCRdb holds here is the immuneACCESS table cut down to in-frame rearrangements. Part of the clones is not present; checked against another copy, under half of the missing clones reflect an unresolved V gene, and the others are unexplained. That table furnishes V, J and clone size, whereas the DNA furnished D and trimming. The sample includes 250,000 to 300,000 clones, with roughly an eighth observed a single time. The ten largest clones capture over 0.015% of the sample.

The data originate from a study of beta chain features in type 1 diabetes (dated 2018 in TCRdb). Study-wide context: Mean age, gender distribution, total cell number and subset yield did not differ between patients and healthy donors. A total of roughly 100 million sorted cells were examined across all samples, and RNA yield correlated strongly with the number of cells per subset. The study compared TCRB repertoires of sorted circulating CD4+ T cell subsets between recently diagnosed type 1 diabetes patients and matched healthy donors. Regulatory and stem cell-like memory subsets were isolated from only 8 patients and about eight healthy donors, whereas naive and central memory subsets came from all 30 or so donors. General conclusions and limits of the study: A moderate but significant shortening of TCRB CDR3 length was observed in type 1 diabetes patients in all four CD4+ subsets. At VDJ recombination sites, patients with type 1 diabetes made fewer insertions and deleted more nucleotides, a pattern implying thymic rearrangement abnormalities. Shorter templates might have been favored by PCR, but patient and control samples were amplified and corrected together, so both groups would have been affected equally by any skew. Because the HLA sub-analyses included only small numbers of individuals, any influence of HLA type on TCRB rearrangement was left unresolved. Because cDNA was sequenced instead of genomic DNA, highly expressing activated cells could be over-represented, though the groups showed no difference in activation or CD3 levels. The naive, central memory and regulatory TCRB repertoires appeared to resemble one another more closely among patients than among healthy donors.

From each donor, a single peripheral blood sample of approximately 0.11 L on average was drawn into heparinised tubes. Naive, central memory, regulatory and stem cell-like memory CD4+ T cells were sorted on a BD FACSAria II using a panel including CD45RO, CCR7, CD25, CD127, CD95 and CD27. Every sorted population had a purity above 95%. PBMCs were isolated right away by Lymphoprep density gradient centrifugation and were stained directly, without culture. So that batch effects would be minimized, each experiment stained and sorted samples in pairs, pairing one healthy donor with one patient. Per the germline V gene, KGHSH is the CDR1 and LQKENI is the CDR2. From the cysteine through the phenylalanine, the CDR3 covers 13 amino acids. Left in the record is the CDR3 DNA by itself, 39 bases read in frame from the first base. A distance of 7 bases separates the germline ends of V and J, which lose 3 bases and 3 bases respectively.

The sequence came from a man under 40 with type 1 diabetes. Sequencing was carried out using naive CD4+ T cells from blood. This sample's cell subset or site label indicates: true naive CD4+ T cells. The rearrangement combines TRBV18 with TRBJ2-3, and perhaps TRBD2 as D gene, on 5 matching bases. The CDR3 reads as follows: CASSPGETDTQYF. The DNA is as follows: TGTGCCAGCTCACCGGGAGAGACAGATACGCAGTATTTT.